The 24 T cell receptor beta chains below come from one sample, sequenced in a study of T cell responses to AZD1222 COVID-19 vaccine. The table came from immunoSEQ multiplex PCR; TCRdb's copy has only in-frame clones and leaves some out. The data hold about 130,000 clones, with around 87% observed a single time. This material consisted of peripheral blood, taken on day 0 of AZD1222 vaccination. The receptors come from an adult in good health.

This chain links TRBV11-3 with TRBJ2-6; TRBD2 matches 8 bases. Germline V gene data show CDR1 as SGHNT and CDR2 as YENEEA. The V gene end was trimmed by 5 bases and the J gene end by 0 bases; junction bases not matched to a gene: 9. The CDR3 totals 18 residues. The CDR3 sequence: CASSPGLAFSSGANVLTF. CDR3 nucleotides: TGTGCCAGCAGCCCCGGACTAGCTTTTTCCTCTGGGGCCAACGTCCTGACTTTC.

Here the CDR3 reads CASSIVSSHEQYF. The CDR3 DNA reads as TGTGCCAGTAGTATTGTCTCTTCTCACGAGCAGTACTTC. The chain employs TRBV19 and TRBJ2-7; D not certain. The CDR3 covers 13 residues. V shed 3 bases and J shed 5 bases, with 11 bases lying between them. CDR1 LNHDA and CDR2 SQIVND come from the germline V gene (reference sequence).

In DNA, the CDR3 is TGTGCCAGCAGCTCCCACAGGGGGCGCGGTAATGAAAAACTGTTTTTT. It specifies CASSSHRGRGNEKLFF. The chain combines TRBV7-2 with TRBJ1-4, with 9 bases identical to TRBD1. With 4 bases clipped from V and 4 bases from J, the junction kept 7 bases outside the gene matches. The CDR3 is 16 amino acids. The germline gives CDR1 SGHTA, CDR2 FQGNSA.

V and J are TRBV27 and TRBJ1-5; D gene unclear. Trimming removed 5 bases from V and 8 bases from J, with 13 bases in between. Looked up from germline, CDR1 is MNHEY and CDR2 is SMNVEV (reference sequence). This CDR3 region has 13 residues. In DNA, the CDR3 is TGTGCCAGCAGTGTCAAAAGGCTTAAGCCCCAGCATTTT. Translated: CASSVKRLKPQHF.

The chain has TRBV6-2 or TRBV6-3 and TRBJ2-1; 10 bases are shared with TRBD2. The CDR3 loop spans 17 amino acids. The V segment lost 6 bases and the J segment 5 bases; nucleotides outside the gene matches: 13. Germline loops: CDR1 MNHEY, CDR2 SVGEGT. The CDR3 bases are TGTGCCAGCAGGCCTCAGGGACTAGCGTTAGTCCACAATGAGCAGTTCTTC. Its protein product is CASRPQGLALVHNEQFF.

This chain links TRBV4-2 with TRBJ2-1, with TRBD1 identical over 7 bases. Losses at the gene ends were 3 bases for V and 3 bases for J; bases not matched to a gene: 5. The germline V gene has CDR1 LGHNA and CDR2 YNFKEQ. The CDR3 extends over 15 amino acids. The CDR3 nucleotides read TGTGCCAGCAGCCACCAACCAGGGGGCTACAATGAGCAGTTCTTC. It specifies CASSHQPGGYNEQFF.

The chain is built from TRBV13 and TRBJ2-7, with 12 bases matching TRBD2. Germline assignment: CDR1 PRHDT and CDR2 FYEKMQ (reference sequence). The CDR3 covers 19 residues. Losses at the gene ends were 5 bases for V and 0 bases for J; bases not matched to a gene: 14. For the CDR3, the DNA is TGTGCCAGCAGCCCCCCCATGGCTAGCGGGGGGGTCGTCTCCTACGAGCAGTACTTC. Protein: CASSPPMASGGVVSYEQYF.

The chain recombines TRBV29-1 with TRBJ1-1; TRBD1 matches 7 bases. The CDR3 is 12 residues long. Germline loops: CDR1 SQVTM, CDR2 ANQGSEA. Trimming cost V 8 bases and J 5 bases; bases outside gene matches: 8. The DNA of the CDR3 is TGCAGCTTTAGACAGGGAGATACTGAAGCTTTCTTT. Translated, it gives CSFRQGDTEAFF.

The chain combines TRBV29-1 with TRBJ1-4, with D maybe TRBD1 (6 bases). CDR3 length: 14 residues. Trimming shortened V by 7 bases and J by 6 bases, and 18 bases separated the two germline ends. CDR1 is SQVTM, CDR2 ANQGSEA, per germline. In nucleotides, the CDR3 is TGCAGCGCTACACCACAGGGAGAAGATGAAAAACTGTTTTTT. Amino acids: CSATPQGEDEKLFF.

DNA of the CDR3: TGTGCCAGCAGCCCCGGGACTGTATATAATTCACCCCTCCACTTT. Amino acids: CASSPGTVYNSPLHF. The rearrangement uses TRBV3-1 (or the pseudogene TRBV3-2) and TRBJ1-6, with TRBD1 as a possible D gene (5 bases). Trimming took 4 bases from V and 4 from J, leaving 11 bases between them. There are 15 residues in the CDR3. Looked up from germline, CDR1 is LGHDT and CDR2 is YNNKEL (reference sequence).

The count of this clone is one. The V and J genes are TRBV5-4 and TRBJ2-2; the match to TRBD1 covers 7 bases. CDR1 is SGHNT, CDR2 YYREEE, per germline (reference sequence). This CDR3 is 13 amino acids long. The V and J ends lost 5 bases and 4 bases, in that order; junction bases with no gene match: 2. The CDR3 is CASRTGVTGELFF. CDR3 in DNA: TGTGCCAGCAGAACAGGGGTCACCGGGGAGCTGTTTTTT.

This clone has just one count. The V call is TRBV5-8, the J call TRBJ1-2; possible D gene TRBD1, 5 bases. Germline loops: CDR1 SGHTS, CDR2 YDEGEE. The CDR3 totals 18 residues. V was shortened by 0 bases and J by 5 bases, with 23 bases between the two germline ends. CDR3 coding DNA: TGTGCCAGCAGCTTGGGACTTTCGGGACTCCCTCGAGTTTATGGCTACACCTTC. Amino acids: CASSLGLSGLPRVYGYTF. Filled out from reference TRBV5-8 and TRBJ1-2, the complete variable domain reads EAGVTQSPTHLIKTRGQQATLRCSPISGHTSVYWYQQALGLGLQFLLWYDEGEERNRGNFPPRFSGRQFPNYSSELNVNALELEDSALYLCASSLGLSGLPRVYGYTFGSGTRLTVV.

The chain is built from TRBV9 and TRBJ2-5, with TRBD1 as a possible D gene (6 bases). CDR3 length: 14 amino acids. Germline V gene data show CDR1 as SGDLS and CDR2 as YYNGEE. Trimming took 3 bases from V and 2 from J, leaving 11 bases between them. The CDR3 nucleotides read TGTGCCAGCAGCGGAGGGGGTATTCAAGAGACCCAGTACTTC. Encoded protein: CASSGGGIQETQYF. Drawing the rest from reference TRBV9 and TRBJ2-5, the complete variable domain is DSGVTQTPKHLITATGQRVTLRCSPRSGDLSVYWYQQSLDQGLQFLIQYYNGEERAKGNILERFSAQQFPDLHSELNLSSLELGDSALYFCASSGGGIQETQYFGPGTRLLVL.

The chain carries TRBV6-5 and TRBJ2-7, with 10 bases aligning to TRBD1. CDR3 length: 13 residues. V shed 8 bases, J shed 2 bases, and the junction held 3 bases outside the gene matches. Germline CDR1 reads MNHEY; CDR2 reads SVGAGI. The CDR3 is CASLDRGTYEQYF. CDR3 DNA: TGTGCCAGCTTGGACAGGGGGACCTACGAGCAGTACTTC.

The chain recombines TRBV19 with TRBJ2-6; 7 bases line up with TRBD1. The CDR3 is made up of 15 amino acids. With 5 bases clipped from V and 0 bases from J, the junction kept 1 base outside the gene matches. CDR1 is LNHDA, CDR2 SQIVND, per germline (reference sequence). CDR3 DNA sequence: TGTGCCAGTAGTGGACAGGTCTCTGGGGCCAACGTCCTGACTTTC. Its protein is CASSGQVSGANVLTF.

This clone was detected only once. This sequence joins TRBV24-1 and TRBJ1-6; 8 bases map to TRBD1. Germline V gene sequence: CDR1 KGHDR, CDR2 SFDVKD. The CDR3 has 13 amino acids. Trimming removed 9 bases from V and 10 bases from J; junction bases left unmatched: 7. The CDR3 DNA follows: TGTGCCACCGCTTCAGGGGGCGGGTCACCCCTCCACTTT. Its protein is CATASGGGSPLHF.

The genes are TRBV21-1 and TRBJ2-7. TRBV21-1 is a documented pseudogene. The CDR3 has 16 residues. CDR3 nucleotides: TGTGCCAGCAGCAAAGTGGGGGAAGTTAAGACCTACGAGCAGTACTTC. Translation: CASSKVGEVKTYEQYF.

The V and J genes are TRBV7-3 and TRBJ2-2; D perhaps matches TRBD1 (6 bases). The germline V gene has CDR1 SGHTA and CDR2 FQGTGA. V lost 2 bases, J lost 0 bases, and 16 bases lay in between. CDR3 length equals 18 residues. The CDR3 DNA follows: TGTGCCAGCAGCTTACAGGGGAATGATCTTGCGAACACCGGGGAGCTGTTTTTT. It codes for CASSLQGNDLANTGELFF.

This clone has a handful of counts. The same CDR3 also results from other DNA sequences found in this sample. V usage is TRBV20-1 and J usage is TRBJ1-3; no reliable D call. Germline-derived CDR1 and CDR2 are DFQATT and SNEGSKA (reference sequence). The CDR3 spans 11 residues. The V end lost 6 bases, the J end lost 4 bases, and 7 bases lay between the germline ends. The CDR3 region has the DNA TGCAGTGCGACGGACGGAAACACCATATATTTT. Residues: CSATDGNTIYF.

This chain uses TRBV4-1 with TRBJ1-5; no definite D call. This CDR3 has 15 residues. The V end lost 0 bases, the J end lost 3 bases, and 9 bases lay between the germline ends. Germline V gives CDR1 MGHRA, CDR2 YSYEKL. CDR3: CASSQELAVNQPQHF. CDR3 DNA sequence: TGCGCCAGCAGCCAAGAATTGGCAGTCAATCAGCCCCAGCATTTT.

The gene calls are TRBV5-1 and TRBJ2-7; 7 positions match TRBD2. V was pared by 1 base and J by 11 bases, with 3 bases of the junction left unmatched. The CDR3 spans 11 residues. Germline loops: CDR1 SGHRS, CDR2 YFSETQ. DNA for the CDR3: TGCGCCAGCAGCTTGCGGCTAGCGGAGTACTTC. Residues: CASSLRLAEYF.

This CDR3 is CASRPGGSSYEQYF. The CDR3 DNA sequence: TGTGCCAGCAGGCCCGGGGGGTCGTCCTACGAGCAGTACTTC. The chain uses TRBV27 and TRBJ2-7; 7 bases map to TRBD2. The CDR3 extends over 14 amino acids. Per the germline V gene, CDR1 is MNHEY and CDR2 is SMNVEV (reference sequence). Losses at the gene ends were 6 bases for V and 1 base for J; bases not matched to a gene: 6.

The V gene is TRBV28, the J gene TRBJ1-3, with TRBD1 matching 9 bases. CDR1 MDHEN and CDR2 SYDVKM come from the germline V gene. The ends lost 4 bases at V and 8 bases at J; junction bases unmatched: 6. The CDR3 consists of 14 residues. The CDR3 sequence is CASSSGQGSDTIYF. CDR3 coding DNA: TGTGCCAGCAGTTCCGGACAGGGGTCGGACACCATATATTTT.

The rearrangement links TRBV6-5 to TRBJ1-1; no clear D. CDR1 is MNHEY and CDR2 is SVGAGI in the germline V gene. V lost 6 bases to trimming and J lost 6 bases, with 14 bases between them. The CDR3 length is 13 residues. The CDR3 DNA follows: TGTGCCAGCAGAGCTCCGGGGAGGCCTGAAGCTTTCTTT. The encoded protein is CASRAPGRPEAFF.